The 3 T cell receptor beta chains in this list originate from one sample, sequenced in a study of blood T cell repertoires in COVID-19. Measured with immunoSEQ multiplex PCR; TCRdb has only the in-frame clones, and not every one. Here the sample spans 200,000 to 250,000 clones, around nine tenths being singletons. Sequenced input: peripheral blood. These TCRs come from a woman between 18 and 29 years old who had recovered from COVID-19.

The chain joins TRBV11-2 to TRBJ2-2, with TRBD2 identical over 11 bases. The germline V gene encodes CDR1 SGHAT and CDR2 FQNNGV. The length of the CDR3 is 16 residues. V trimming: 4 bases; J trimming: 7 bases; junction bases outside the gene matches: 8. The CDR3 sequence: CASSSWTSGSDGELFF. CDR3 in DNA: TGTGCCAGCAGCTCATGGACTAGCGGGTCCGACGGGGAGCTGTTTTTT.

The V and J genes are TRBV9 and TRBJ1-1; D not certain. Germline assignment: CDR1 SGDLS and CDR2 YYNGEE. V was trimmed by 0 bases and J by 7 bases, leaving 10 bases between them. The CDR3 has 13 amino acids. CDR3 coding DNA: TGTGCCAGCAGCGTAGCCGATTCGGGTGAAGCTTTCTTT. This gives the protein CASSVADSGEAFF.

The gene calls are TRBV10-3 and TRBJ1-2; D is unresolved. From germline, CDR1 is ENHRY and CDR2 SYGVKD. There are 15 residues in the CDR3. V lost 7 bases, J lost 0 bases, and 15 bases lay in between. CDR3 nucleotides: TGTGCCATCATGAGCCAGGCAAACTCTAACTATGGCTACACCTTC. Translating gives CAIMSQANSNYGYTF.